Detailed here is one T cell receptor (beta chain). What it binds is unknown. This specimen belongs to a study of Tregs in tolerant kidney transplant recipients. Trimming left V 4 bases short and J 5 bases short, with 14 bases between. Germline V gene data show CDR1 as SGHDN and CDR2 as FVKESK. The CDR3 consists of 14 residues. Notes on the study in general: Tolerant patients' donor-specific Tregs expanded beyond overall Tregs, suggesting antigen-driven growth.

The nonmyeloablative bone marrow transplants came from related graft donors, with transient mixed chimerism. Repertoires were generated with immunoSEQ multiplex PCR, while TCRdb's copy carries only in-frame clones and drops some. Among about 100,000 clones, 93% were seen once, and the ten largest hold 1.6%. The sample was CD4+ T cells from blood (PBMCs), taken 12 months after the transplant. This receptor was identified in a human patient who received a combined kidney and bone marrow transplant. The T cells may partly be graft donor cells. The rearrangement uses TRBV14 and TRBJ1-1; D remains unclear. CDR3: CASSRLFGGTEAFF. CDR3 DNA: TGTGCCAGCAGCCGGCTTTTCGGCGGGACTGAAGCTTTCTTT.